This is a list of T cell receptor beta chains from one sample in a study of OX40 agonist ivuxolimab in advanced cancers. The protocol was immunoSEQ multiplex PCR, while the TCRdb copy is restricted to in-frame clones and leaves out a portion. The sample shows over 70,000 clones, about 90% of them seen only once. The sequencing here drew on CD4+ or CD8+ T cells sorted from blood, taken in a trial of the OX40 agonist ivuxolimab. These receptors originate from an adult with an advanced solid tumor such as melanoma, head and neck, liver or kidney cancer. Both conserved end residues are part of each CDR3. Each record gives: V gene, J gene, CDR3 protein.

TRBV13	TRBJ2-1	CASSLGLATYNEQFF
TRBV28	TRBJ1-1	CASSLGFRAVGAFF
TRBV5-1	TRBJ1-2	CASSLGQGEGYTF
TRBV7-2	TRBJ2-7	CASSPGRREATYEQYF
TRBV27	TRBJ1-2	CASSPDPYGYTF
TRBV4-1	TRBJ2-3	CASSQDLDSGRAFRDTQYF
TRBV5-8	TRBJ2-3	CASSSGLAGGIIDTQYF
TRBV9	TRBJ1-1	CASSVYQANTEAFF
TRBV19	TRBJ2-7	CASSESSSYEQYF
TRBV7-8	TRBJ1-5	CGVGGSGNQPQHF
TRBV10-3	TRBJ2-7	CAIMEEGAPSYEQYF
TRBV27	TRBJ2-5	CASSRITRGTQEAQYF
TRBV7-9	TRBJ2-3	CASSLSRGRASTDTQYF
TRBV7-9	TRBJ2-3	CASSLGHYDTDTQYF
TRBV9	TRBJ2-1	CASSVNIAGANIKNEQFF
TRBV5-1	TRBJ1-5	CASSPTGGAGQPQHF
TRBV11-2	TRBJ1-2	CASRQGRRYTF
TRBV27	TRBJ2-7	CASSPRVFYHPPDRANEQYF
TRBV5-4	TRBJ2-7	CASSSYSASVEQYF
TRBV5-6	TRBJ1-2	CASSPTPPYGYTF
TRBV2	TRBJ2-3	CASKDRATDTQYF
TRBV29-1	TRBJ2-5	CSVAGTGGQETQYF
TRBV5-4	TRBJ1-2	CASSLPTGVDYGYTF
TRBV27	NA	CASSPRGTKNPYEQYF
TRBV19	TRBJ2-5	CASSSAHQETQYF
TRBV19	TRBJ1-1	CASSTTTRTEAFF